Reported below is one T cell receptor (beta chain). The junction departs from germline at one end; a sequencing error may be responsible. This entry belongs to a study of CD8+ T cells in alopecia areata. CDR3 length: 13 amino acids. Germline V gene data show CDR1 as LGHNA and CDR2 as YNFKEQ. Sample treatment: oral pan-JAK inhibitor, 5-10 mg twice daily. The study team obtained lesional scalp punch biopsies and peripheral blood from alopecia areata patients. Investigators isolated RNA and reverse transcribed it into cDNA to act as the sequencing template. Measured with immunoSEQ multiplex PCR; TCRdb has only the in-frame clones, and not every one. Here the sample spans approximately 300,000 clones, roughly 60% being singletons.

The receptor was derived from a human donor with alopecia areata. The J gene is TRBJ2-7, the V gene TRBV4-2; D may be TRBD2 (6 bases). Sequencing used CD4+ T cells sorted from blood, obtained at week 24, from a patient treated with tofacitinib. Here the CDR3 DNA reads TGTGCCAGCAGCCAGGACTACCCCGGCCTCCCCCAATTC. It specifies CASSQDYPGLPQF.